The subject of this entry is one T cell receptor beta chain. Germline V gene sequence: CDR1 MNHEY, CDR2 SVGAGI. The CDR3 is 16 amino acids. Trimming left V 3 bases short and J 6 bases short, with 20 bases between. The data were obtained in a study of blood T cells in healthy people across ages. For the second PCR, which ran for roughly 7 to 11 cycles, a sample-barcoded 5' primer and a J-beta primer mix were used. TCRdb called the 5' RACE reads again in MiXCR, with one record for every CDR3 protein. The sample carries about 1,400,000 distinct CDR3 sequences, around 42% recorded once. The origin of this receptor is a woman aged 18-30 years in good health. The V gene is TRBV6-5, the J gene TRBJ1-2; D perhaps matches TRBD1 (6 bases). Sequencing used blood. This chain's CDR3 is CASSYMGRGQIHGYTF. Written as DNA, the CDR3 is TGTGCCAGCAGTTATATGGGGCGCGGACAGATCCATGGCTACACCTTC.